The clone carrying this TCR beta chain has only one observation. The authors' processing: Amplification of reference gene primers was used by the study to estimate nucleated cell counts. The repertoire was sequenced with immunoSEQ multiplex PCR; TCRdb's copy has only in-frame clones and lacks some. V, J and clone size reflect that table, while D and trimming were determined from the DNA. Counted here are over 70,000 clones, roughly four fifths occurring once; the ten biggest clones make up 10%. The data originate from a study of blood T cell repertoires in COVID-19. Study overall: Acute-phase and convalescent COVID-19 samples originated in the United States, Italy and Spain. T cells, B-cell-depleted T cells, or PBMCs provided the cDNA or gDNA that served as material.

There are 16 residues in the CDR3. V was clipped by 7 bases and J by 4 bases; unmatched bases: 13. Germline CDR1 and CDR2: SGHRS and YFSETQ. Sequenced input: peripheral blood. The rearrangement joins TRBV5-1 to TRBJ2-2, with 7 bases identical to TRBD2. The receptor's source is a man aged 60 to 69 with acute or convalescent COVID-19. In DNA, the CDR3 is TGCGCCAGCGCGGGGGTCGTGGGTCCACTCACCGGGGAGCTGTTTTTT. Protein: CASAGVVGPLTGELFF.